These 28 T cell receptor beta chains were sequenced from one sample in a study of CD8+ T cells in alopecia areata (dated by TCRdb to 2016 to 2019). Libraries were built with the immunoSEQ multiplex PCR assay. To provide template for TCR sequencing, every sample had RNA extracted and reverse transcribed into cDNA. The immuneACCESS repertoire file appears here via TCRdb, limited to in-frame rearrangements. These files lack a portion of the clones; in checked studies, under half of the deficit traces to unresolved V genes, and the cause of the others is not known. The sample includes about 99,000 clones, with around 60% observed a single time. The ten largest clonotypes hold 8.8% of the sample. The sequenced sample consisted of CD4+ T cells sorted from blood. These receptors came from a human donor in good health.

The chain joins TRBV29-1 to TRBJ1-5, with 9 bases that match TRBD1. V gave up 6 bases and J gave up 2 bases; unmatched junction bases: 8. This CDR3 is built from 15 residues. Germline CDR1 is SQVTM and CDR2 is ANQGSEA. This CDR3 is CSVMTGGSGNQPQHF. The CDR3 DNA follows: TGCAGCGTAATGACAGGGGGAAGCGGCAATCAGCCCCAGCATTTT.

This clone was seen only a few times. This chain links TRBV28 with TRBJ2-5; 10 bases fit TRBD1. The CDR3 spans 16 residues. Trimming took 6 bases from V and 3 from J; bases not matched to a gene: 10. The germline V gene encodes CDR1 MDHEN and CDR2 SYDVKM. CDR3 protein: CASRPHRGTGEETQYF. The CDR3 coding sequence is TGTGCCAGCAGGCCTCACCGTGGGACAGGGGAAGAGACCCAGTACTTC. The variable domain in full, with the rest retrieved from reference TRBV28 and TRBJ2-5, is DVKVTQSSRYLVKRTGEKVFLECVQDMDHENMFWYRQDPGLGLRLIYFSYDVKMKEKGDIPEGYSVSREKKERFSLILESASTNQTSMYLCASRPHRGTGEETQYFGPGTRLLVL.

The CDR3 nucleotides are TGTGCCTGGAGGACAGGGGGTATCACTGAAGCTTTCTTT. This gives the protein CAWRTGGITEAFF. V gene TRBV30 combines with J gene TRBJ1-1; 9 bases are shared with TRBD1. Germline lookup yields CDR1 GTSNPN and CDR2 SVGIG (reference sequence). This CDR3 region has 13 residues. V lost 3 bases and J lost 4; bases outside the gene matches: 3.

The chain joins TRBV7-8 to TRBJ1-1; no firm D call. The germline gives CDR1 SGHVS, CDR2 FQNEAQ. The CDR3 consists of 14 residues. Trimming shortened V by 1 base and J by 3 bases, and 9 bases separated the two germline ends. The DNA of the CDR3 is TGTGCCAGCAGCTTAGGGACCGAACACACTGAAGCTTTCTTT. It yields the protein CASSLGTEHTEAFF.

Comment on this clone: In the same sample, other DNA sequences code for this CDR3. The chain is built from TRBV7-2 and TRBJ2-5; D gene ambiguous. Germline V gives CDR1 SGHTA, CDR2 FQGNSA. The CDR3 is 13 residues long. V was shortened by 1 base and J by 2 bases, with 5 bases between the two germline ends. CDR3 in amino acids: CASSLDRQETQYF. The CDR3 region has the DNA TGTGCCAGCAGCTTAGATCGGCAAGAGACCCAGTACTTC.

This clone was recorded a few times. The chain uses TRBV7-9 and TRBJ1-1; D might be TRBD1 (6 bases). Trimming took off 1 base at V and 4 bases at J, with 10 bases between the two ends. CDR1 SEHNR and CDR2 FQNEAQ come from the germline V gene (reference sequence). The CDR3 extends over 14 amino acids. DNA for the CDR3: TGTGCCAGCAGCTTAGAGGGGGGGAGCACTGAAGCTTTCTTT. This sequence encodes CASSLEGGSTEAFF.

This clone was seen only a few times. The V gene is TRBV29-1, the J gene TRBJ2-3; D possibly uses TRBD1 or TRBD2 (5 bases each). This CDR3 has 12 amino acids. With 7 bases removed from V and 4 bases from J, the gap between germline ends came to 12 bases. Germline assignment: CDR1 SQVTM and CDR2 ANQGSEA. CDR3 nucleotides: TGCAGCGGGTCCCGGGGCTCAGATACGCAGTATTTT. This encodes CSGSRGSDTQYF.

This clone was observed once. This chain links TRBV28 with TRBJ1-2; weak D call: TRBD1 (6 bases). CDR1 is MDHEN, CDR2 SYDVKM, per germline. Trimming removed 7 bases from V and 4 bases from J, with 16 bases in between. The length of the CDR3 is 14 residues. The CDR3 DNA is TGTGCCAGCATTATGGACAGCCGGCTCTATGGCTACACCTTC. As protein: CASIMDSRLYGYTF.

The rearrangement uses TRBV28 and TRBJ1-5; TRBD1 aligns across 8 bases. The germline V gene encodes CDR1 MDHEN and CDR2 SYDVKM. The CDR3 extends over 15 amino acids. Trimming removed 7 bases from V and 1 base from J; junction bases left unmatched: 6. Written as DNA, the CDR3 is TGTGCCAGCACTAACAGGGGGGGAAGCAATCAGCCCCAGCATTTT. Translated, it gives CASTNRGGSNQPQHF.

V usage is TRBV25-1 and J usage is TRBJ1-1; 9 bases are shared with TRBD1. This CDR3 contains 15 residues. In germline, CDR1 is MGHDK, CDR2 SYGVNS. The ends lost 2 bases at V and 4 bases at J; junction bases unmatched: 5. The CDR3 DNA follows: TGTGCCAGCAGTGAACACTACAGGGGGCTCACTGAAGCTTTCTTT. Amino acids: CASSEHYRGLTEAFF.

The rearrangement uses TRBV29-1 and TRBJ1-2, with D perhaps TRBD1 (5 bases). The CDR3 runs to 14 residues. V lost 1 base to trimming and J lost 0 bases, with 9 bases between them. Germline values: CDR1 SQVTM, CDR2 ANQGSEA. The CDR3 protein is CSVEGRDANYGYTF. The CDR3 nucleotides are TGCAGCGTTGAAGGCAGGGACGCTAACTATGGCTACACCTTC.

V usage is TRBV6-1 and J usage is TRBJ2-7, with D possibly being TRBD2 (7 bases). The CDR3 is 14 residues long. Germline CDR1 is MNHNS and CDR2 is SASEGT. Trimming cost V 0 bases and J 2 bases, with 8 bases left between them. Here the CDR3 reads CASSEARGPYEQYF. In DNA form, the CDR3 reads TGTGCCAGCAGTGAAGCGCGGGGGCCCTACGAGCAGTACTTC.

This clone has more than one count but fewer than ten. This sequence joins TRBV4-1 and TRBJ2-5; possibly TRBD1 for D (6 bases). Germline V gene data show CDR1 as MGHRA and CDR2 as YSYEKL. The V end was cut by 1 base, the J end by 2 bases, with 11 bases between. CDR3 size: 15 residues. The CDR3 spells CASSQVGQPQETQYF. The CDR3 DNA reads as TGCGCCAGCAGCCAAGTTGGACAGCCTCAAGAGACCCAGTACTTC.

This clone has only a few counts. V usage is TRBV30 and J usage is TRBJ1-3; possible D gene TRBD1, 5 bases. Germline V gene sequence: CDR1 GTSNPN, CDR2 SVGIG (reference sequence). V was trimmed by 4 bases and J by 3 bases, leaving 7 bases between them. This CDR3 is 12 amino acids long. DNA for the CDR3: TGTGCCTGGACAGGGAGTGGAAACACCATATATTTT. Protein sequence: CAWTGSGNTIYF. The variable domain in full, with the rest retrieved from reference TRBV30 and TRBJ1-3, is SQTIHQWPATLVQPVGSPLSLECTVEGTSNPNLYWYRQAAGRGLQLLFYSVGIGQISSEVPQNLSASRPQDRQFILSSKKLLLSDSGFYLCAWTGSGNTIYFGEGSWLTVV.

The CDR3 region has the DNA TGTGCCAGCAGCCGACGAAACAGGGGGAAAGAAAAACTGTTTTTT. Protein product: CASSRRNRGKEKLFF. This chain links TRBV4-2 with TRBJ1-4; 8 bases map to TRBD1. This CDR3 comprises 15 residues. Germline CDR1 is LGHNA and CDR2 is YNFKEQ. V was clipped by 4 bases and J by 8 bases; unmatched bases: 9.

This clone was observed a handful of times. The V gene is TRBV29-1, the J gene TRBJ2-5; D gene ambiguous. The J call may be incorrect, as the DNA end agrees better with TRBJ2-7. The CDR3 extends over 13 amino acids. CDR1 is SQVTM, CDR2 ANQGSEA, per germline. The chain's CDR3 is CSVLSPFGYEQYF. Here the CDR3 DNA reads TGCAGCGTACTCTCACCGTTCGGCTACGAGCAGTACTTC.

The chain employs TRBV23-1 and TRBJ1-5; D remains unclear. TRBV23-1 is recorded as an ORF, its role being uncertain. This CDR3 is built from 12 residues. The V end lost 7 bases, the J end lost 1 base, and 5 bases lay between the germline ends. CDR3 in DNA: TGCGCCAGCATAGACAGCAATCAGCCCCAGCATTTT. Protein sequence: CASIDSNQPQHF.

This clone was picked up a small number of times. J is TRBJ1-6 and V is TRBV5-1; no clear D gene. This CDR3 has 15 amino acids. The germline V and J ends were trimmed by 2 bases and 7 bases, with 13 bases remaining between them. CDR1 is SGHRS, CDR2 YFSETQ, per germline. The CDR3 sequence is CASSFTALRNSPLHF. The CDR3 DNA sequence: TGCGCCAGCAGCTTTACCGCCCTTCGGAATTCACCCCTCCACTTT.

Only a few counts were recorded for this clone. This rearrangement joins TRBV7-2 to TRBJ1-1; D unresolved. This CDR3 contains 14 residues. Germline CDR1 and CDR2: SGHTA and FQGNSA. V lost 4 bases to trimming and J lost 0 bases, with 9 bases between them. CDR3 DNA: TGTGCCAGCAGCTCGGGGTACATGAACACTGAAGCTTTCTTT. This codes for CASSSGYMNTEAFF.

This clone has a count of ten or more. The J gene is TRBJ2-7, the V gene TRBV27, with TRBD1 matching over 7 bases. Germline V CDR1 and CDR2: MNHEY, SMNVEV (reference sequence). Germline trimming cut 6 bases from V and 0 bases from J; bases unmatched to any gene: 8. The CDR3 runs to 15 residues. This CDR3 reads CASRPGTDPSYEQYF. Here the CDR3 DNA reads TGTGCCAGCAGACCCGGGACAGACCCCTCCTACGAGCAGTACTTC.

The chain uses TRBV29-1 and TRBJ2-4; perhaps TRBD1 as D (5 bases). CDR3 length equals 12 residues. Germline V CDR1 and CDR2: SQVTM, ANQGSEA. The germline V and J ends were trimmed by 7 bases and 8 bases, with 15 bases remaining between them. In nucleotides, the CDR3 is TGCAGCGCAAAGGGGCAGGGTGACATTCAGTACTTC. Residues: CSAKGQGDIQYF.

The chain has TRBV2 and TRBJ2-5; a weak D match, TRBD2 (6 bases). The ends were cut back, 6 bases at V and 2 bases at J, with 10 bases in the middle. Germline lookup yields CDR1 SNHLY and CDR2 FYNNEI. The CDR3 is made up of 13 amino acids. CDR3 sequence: CASSQGRQETQYF. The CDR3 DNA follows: TGTGCCAGCAGCCAAGGGAGGCAAGAGACCCAGTACTTC.

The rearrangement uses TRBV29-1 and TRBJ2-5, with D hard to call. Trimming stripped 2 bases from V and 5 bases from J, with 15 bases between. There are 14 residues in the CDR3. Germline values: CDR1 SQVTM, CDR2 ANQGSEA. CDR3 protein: CSVEHILIRETQYF. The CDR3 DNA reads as TGCAGCGTTGAACATATACTCATCAGGGAGACCCAGTACTTC.

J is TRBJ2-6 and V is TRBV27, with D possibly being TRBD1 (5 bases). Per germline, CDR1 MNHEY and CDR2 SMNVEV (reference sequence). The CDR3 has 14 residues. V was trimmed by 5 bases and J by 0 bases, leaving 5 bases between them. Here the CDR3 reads CASSTGSGANVLTF. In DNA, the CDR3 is TGTGCCAGCAGTACAGGCTCTGGGGCCAACGTCCTGACTTTC.

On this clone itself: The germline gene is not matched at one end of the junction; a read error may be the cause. The CDR3 here is CAGSLTGQVRETQYF. The DNA of the CDR3 is TGCGCCGGCAGCCTAACCGGACAGGTTCGGGAGACCCAGTACTTC. The J gene is TRBJ2-5, the V gene TRBV5-1; 7 bases map to TRBD1. The CDR3 length is 15 residues. CDR1 and CDR2 from the germline V gene are SGHRS and YFSETQ.

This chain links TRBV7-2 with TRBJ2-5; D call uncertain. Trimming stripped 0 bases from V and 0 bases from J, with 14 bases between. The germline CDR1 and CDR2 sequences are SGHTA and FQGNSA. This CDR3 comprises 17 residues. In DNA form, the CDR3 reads TGTGCCAGCAGCTTAGCGCGGATGAACCGTTACCAAGAGACCCAGTACTTC. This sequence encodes CASSLARMNRYQETQYF.

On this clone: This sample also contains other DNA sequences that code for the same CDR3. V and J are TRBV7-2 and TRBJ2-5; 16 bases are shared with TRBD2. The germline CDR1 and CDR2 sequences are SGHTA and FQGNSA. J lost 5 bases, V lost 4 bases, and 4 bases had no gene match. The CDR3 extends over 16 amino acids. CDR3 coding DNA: TGTGCCAGCAGCTCGGGACTAGCGGGGGGGCAGGAGACCCAGTACTTC. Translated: CASSSGLAGGQETQYF.

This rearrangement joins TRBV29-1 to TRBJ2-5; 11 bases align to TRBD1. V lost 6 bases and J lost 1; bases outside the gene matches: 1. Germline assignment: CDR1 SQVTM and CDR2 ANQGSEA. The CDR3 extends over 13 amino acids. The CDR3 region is CSVDRGLQETQYF. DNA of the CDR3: TGCAGCGTGGACAGGGGGCTCCAAGAGACCCAGTACTTC. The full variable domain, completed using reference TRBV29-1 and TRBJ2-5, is SAVISQKPSRDICQRGTSLTIQCQVDSQVTMMFWYRQQPGQSLTLIATANQGSEATYESGFVIDKFPISRPNLTFSTLTVSNMSPEDSSIYLCSVDRGLQETQYFGPGTRLLVL.